This TCR beta chain comes out of a study of T cell changes during pregnancy in multiple sclerosis. This table comes from immunoSEQ multiplex PCR, and its TCRdb copy is limited to in-frame clones, with some not included. This sample has 50,000 to 65,000 clones, with about 90% found just once. This TCR was sampled from a female donor with multiple sclerosis, enrolled in a pregnancy study. The input for sequencing was CD4+ T cells from peripheral blood mononuclear cells, taken in the first trimester of pregnancy.

The CDR3 loop is CASSGTGSYTDTQYF. In DNA form, the CDR3 reads TGTGCCAGCAGTGGGACAGGATCTTACACAGATACGCAGTATTTT. The chain recombines TRBV6-4 with TRBJ2-3; 7 bases fit TRBD1. J was trimmed by 2 bases and V by 4 bases; bases with no gene match: 6. CDR1 is MRHNA and CDR2 is SNTAGT in the germline V gene. The CDR3 has 15 residues.